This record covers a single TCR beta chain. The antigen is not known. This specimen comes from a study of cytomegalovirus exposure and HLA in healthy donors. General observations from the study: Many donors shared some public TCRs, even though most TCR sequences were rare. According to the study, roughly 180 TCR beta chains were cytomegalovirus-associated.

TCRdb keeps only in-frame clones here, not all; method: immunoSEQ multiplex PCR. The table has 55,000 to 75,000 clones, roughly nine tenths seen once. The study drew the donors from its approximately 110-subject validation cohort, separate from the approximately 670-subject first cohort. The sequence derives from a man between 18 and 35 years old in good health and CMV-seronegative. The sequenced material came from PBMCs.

The CDR3 coding sequence is TGCGCCAGCAGCTCAGGTGGGAAACAGGGCGACCACTACGAGCAGTACTTC. Its translation: CASSSGGKQGDHYEQYF. The chain links TRBV5-1 to TRBJ2-7; weak D call: TRBD1 (6 bases). CDR1 and CDR2 from the germline V gene are SGHRS and YFSETQ. This CDR3 comprises 17 residues. Trimming took off 3 bases at V and 3 bases at J, with 22 bases between the two ends. Combining the CDR3 with reference TRBV5-1 and TRBJ2-7 gives the whole variable domain KAGVTQTPRYLIKTRGQQVTLSCSPISGHRSVSWYQQTPGQGLQFLFEYFSETQRNKGNFPGRFSGRQFSNSRSEMNVSTLELGDSALYLCASSSGGKQGDHYEQYFGPGTRLTVT.